This T cell receptor (beta chain) was profiled in a study of blood T cell repertoires in COVID-19. Profiled with immunoSEQ multiplex PCR; TCRdb holds only in-frame clones, not every one. The data show approximately 270,000 clones, with around 82% seen just once and 0.87% held by the top ten. This clone appeared a few times. The sample carries other DNA sequences with the same CDR3. This TCR derives from a human donor with COVID-19, enrolled during active disease. The donor label of this sample is uncertain. Sequencing was done on a sample of peripheral blood.

The CDR3 DNA follows: TGTGCCAGCAGCTTAGACAGGGGGTACAATCAGCCCCAGCATTTT. Amino acids: CASSLDRGYNQPQHF. The rearrangement uses TRBV11-2 and TRBJ1-5, with 7 bases that match TRBD1. Germline-derived CDR1 and CDR2 are SGHAT and FQNNGV. The CDR3 spans 15 residues. V shed 0 bases and J 3 bases; nucleotides not matched to a gene: 2.